Shown below are 7 T cell receptor beta chains from a single sample sequenced in a study of shared clonotypes between healthy human individuals. Data came from immunoSEQ multiplex PCR; TCRdb stores just in-frame clones and leaves some out. The sample shows approximately 2,000,000 clones, just under 95% of them seen only once. Sequencing was performed on naive CD4+ T cells from PBMCs. Subset specified: CD45RA+ positively selected. Receptors were obtained from a young man in good health. Some clones in this sample may be carry-over from other donors' samples.

The V and J genes are TRBV28 and TRBJ2-1; TRBD2 aligns across 7 bases. V gave up 3 bases and J gave up 6 bases; unmatched junction bases: 8. The V gene's germline CDR1 is MDHEN and CDR2 SYDVKM. This CDR3 is built from 15 residues. CDR3 protein: CASSFPGGRGNEQFF. Written as DNA, the CDR3 is TGTGCCAGCAGTTTCCCCGGGGGGAGGGGCAATGAGCAGTTCTTC. Complete variable domain (other parts from reference TRBV28 and TRBJ2-1): DVKVTQSSRYLVKRTGEKVFLECVQDMDHENMFWYRQDPGLGLRLIYFSYDVKMKEKGDIPEGYSVSREKKERFSLILESASTNQTSMYLCASSFPGGRGNEQFFGPGTRLTVL.

V and J are TRBV5-4 and TRBJ2-7; D uncertain. CDR1 and CDR2 (germline): SGHNT, YYREEE (reference sequence). Trimming took 3 bases from V and 2 from J, leaving 9 bases between them. The CDR3 is 13 residues long. The CDR3 protein is CASSSTETYEQYF. The CDR3 nucleotides are TGTGCCAGCAGCTCGACCGAGACCTACGAGCAGTACTTC.

J is TRBJ1-3 and V is TRBV7-2, with TRBD1 matching 9 bases. Germline V CDR1 and CDR2: SGHTA, FQGNSA. Losses at the gene ends were 1 base for V and 0 bases for J; bases not matched to a gene: 10. CDR3 length: 19 amino acids. The CDR3 spells CASSLDGTGYPLSGNTIYF. For the CDR3, the DNA is TGTGCCAGCAGCTTAGACGGGACAGGGTACCCACTCTCTGGAAACACCATATATTTT.

The chain links TRBV14 to TRBJ2-5; 13 bases fit TRBD2. CDR3 size: 18 residues. Germline CDR1 and CDR2: SGHDN and FVKESK. With V trimmed by 4 bases and J by 2 bases, 10 bases remained unmatched. CDR3: CASSLTRTSGRIQETQYF. CDR3 bases: TGTGCCAGCAGCCTAACTAGGACTAGCGGGAGAATACAAGAGACCCAGTACTTC.

The chain carries TRBV7-2 and TRBJ2-1; 8 bases map to TRBD1. The CDR3 consists of 17 residues. Germline V gene data show CDR1 as SGHTA and CDR2 as FQGNSA. Trimming at V came to 5 bases and at J to 0 bases, leaving 9 bases not matched to a gene. In DNA form, the CDR3 reads TGTGCCAGCAGCCCCCACAGGGGGACTTACTCCTACAATGAGCAGTTCTTC. Protein sequence: CASSPHRGTYSYNEQFF.

V gene TRBV19 combines with J gene TRBJ1-2, with TRBD1 identical over 9 bases. Germline CDR1 LNHDA, CDR2 SQIVND (reference sequence). V lost 2 bases to trimming and J lost 2 bases; unmatched junction nucleotides: 3. The length of the CDR3 is 15 residues. The CDR3 bases are TGTGCCAGTAGTATAAACGGACAGGGGAACTATGGCTACACCTTC. It codes for CASSINGQGNYGYTF.

This clone is a singleton in its sample. An end of the junction does not agree with germline; a read error may underlie this. The chain uses TRBV12-5 and TRBJ2-7, with TRBD2 identical over 12 bases. This CDR3 spans 14 amino acids. Germline V gives CDR1 LGHNT, CDR2 FRNRAP. This CDR3 reads CASGPTRLAGERYF. DNA of the CDR3: TGTGCTAGTGGACCGACCCGACTAGCGGGAGAGCGGTACTTC.